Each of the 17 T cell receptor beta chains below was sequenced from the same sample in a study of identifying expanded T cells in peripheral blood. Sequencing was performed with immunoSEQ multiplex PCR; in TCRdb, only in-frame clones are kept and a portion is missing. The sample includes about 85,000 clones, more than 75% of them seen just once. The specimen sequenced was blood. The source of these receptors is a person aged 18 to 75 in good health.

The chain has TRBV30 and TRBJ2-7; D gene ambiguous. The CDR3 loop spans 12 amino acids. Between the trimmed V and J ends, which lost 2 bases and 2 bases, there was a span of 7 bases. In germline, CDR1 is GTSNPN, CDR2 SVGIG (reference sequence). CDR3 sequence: CAWSPQPYEQYF. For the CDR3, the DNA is TGTGCCTGGAGTCCCCAACCCTACGAGCAGTACTTC. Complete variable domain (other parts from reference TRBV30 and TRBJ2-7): SQTIHQWPATLVQPVGSPLSLECTVEGTSNPNLYWYRQAAGRGLQLLFYSVGIGQISSEVPQNLSASRPQDRQFILSSKKLLLSDSGFYLCAWSPQPYEQYFGPGTRLTVT.

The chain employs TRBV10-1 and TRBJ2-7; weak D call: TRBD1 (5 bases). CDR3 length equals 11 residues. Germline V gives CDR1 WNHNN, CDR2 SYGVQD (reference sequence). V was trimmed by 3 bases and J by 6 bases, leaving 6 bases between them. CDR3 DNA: TGCGCCAGCAGTGATAGGGGCGAGCAGTACTTC. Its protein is CASSDRGEQYF.

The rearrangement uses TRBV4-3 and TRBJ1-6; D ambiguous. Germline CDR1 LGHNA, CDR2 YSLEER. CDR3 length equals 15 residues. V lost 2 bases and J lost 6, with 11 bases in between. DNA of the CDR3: TGCGCCAGCAGCCAATTCACAGATTCTAATTCACCCCTCCACTTT. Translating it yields CASSQFTDSNSPLHF.

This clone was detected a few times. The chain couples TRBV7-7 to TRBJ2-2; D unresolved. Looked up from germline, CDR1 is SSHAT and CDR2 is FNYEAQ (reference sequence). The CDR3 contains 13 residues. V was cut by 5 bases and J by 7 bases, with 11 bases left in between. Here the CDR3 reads CASSPGPHGELFF. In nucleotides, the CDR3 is TGTGCCAGCAGCCCCGGACCGCACGGGGAGCTGTTTTTT.

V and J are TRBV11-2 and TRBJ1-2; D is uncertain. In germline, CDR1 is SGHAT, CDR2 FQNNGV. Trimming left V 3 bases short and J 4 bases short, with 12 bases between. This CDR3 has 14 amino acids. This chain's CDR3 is CASSFSDGGYGYTF. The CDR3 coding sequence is TGTGCCAGCAGCTTCAGCGACGGCGGCTATGGCTACACCTTC.

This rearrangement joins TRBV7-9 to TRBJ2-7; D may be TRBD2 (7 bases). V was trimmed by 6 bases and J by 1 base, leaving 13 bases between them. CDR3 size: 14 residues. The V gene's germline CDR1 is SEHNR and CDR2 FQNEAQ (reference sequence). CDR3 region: CASSSRGGSYEQYF. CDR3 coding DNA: TGTGCCAGCAGTTCAAGGGGGGGATCCTACGAGCAGTACTTC.

DNA of the CDR3: TGTGCCAGACGGGACAGGGGGAACTATGGCTACACCTTC. Its translation is CARRDRGNYGYTF. The rearrangement uses TRBV2 and TRBJ1-2; 11 bases fit TRBD1. CDR1 and CDR2 from the germline V gene are SNHLY and FYNNEI. Trimming cost V 9 bases and J 2 bases; bases outside gene matches: 2. The CDR3 totals 13 residues.

The CDR3 region has the DNA TGTGCCACCAGCAGAGATCGGATCAGGGGGGAAGGGGGCAATCAGCCCCAGCATTTT. Translation gives CATSRDRIRGEGGNQPQHF. The chain links TRBV15 to TRBJ1-5, with 7 positions matching TRBD1. V was clipped by 0 bases and J by 2 bases; unmatched bases: 13. Per germline, CDR1 LNHNV and CDR2 YYDKDF (reference sequence). The CDR3 spans 19 residues.

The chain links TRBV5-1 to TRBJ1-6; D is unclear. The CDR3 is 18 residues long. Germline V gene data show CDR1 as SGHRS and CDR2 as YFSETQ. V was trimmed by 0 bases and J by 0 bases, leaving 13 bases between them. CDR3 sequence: CASSLVAEKFSYNSPLHF. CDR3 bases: TGCGCCAGCAGCTTGGTGGCAGAGAAATTCTCCTATAATTCACCCCTCCACTTT.

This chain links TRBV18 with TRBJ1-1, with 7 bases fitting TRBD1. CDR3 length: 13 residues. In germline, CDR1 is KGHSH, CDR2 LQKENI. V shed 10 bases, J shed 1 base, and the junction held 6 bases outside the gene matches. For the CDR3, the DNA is TGTGCCACCGCCGGACAGGCGAACACTGAAGCTTTCTTT. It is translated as CATAGQANTEAFF.

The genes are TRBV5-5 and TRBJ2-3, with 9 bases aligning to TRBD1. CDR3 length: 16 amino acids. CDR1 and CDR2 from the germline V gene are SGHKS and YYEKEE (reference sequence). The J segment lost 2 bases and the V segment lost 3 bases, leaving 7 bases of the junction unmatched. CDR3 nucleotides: TGTGCCAGCAGCTGGAGGGGGACAGGGAACACAGATACGCAGTATTTT. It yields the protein CASSWRGTGNTDTQYF.

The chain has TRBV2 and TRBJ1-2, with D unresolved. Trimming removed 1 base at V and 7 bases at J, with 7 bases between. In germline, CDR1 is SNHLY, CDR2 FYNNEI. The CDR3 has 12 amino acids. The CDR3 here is CASSEVVGGYTF. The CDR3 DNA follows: TGTGCCAGCAGTGAAGTTGTCGGTGGCTACACCTTC.

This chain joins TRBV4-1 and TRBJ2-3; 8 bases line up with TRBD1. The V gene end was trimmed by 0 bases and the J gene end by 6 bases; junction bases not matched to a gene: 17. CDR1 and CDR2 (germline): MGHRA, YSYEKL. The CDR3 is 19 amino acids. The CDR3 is CASSQDYPGQGLMSDTQYF. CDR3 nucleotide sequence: TGCGCCAGCAGCCAAGATTACCCTGGACAGGGCCTCATGAGCGATACGCAGTATTTT.

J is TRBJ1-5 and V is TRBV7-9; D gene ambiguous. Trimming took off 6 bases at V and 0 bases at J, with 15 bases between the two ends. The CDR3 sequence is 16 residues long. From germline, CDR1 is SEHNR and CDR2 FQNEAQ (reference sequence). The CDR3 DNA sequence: TGTGCCAGCAGTCCTGGGTGGGCGGTTAGCAATCAGCCCCAGCATTTT. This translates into CASSPGWAVSNQPQHF.

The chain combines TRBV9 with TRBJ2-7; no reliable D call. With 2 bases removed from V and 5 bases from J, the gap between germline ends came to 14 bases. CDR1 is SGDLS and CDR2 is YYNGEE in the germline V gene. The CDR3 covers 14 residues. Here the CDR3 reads CASSVWGKEDEQYF. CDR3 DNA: TGTGCCAGCAGCGTTTGGGGTAAAGAGGACGAGCAGTACTTC.

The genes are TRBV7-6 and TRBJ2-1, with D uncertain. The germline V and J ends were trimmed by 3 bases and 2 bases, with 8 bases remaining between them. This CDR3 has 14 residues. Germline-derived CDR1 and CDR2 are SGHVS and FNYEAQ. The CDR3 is CASSLRQTYNEQFF. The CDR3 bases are TGTGCCAGCAGCTTGAGGCAGACCTACAATGAGCAGTTCTTC.

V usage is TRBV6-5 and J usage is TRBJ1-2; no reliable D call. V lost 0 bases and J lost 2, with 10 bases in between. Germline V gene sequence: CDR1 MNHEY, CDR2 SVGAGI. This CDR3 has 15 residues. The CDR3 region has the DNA TGTGCCAGCAGTTACTCGGCCAGTTCAAACTATGGCTACACCTTC. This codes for CASSYSASSNYGYTF.